This T cell receptor (beta chain) was retrieved from a study of patients and donors after allogeneic stem cell transplantation. One entry per CDR3 protein results from TCRdb running MiXCR on the RT-PCR reads. The repertoire has 920,000 or so distinct CDR3 sequences, over 15% of them found once; the top ten carry 6%. Germline CDR1 MGHDK, CDR2 SYGVNS. The CDR3 totals 15 residues. Deletions cut 2 bases from V and 3 bases from J, with 14 bases between. This chain uses TRBV25-1 with TRBJ2-7; D not certain. This clonotype originated in a human donor who was either an allogeneic HSCT recipient or a stem cell or donor lymphocyte infusion donor (not recorded which). It is not recorded whose cells these are; they may come from a transplant donor. Sequences were obtained from blood, either unsorted or a sorted T cell fraction (not recorded which). The CDR3, as DNA: TGTGCCAGCAGTGAAGGTGGTCTGCTGGACTACGAGCAGTACTTC. Translated: CASSEGGLLDYEQYF.